The 8 T cell receptor beta chains below all came from one sample that was sequenced in a study of control samples from healthy donors and cancer patients (dated by TCRdb to 2020 to 2021). The library came from the immunoSEQ multiplex PCR assay. The clones in this table, taken by TCRdb from immuneACCESS, are in-frame only. Not every clone is retained; where verified, under half of the shortfall comes from an unresolved V gene, and the cause of the rest is unknown. This sample holds 150,000 to 200,000 clones; approximately 94% were observed only once. 12% to 15% of the sample is held by the ten biggest clonotypes. Specimen: PBMCs. These receptors were collected from a man aged 55 to 70 with colorectal cancer.

As for this clone: One end of the junction is discordant with germline, which a read error may explain. V gene TRBV6-5 combines with J gene TRBJ2-5; TRBD2 matches 7 bases. Per germline, CDR1 MNHEY and CDR2 SVGAGI. This CDR3 is 15 amino acids long. This CDR3 reads CASNYSGGTGETQYF. The CDR3 nucleotides read TGTGCCAGCAATTACTCGGGGGGTACGGGAGAGACCCAGTACTTC.

This sequence joins TRBV18 and TRBJ2-5; D possibly corresponds to TRBD2 (6 bases). CDR3 size: 13 residues. CDR1 is KGHSH, CDR2 LQKENI, per germline. Trimming removed 2 bases from V and 6 bases from J, with 10 bases in between. CDR3 sequence (DNA): TGTGCCAGCTCACCATCGGAGGGCCAGACCCAGTACTTC. Translation gives CASSPSEGQTQYF.

The chain recombines TRBV7-9 with TRBJ1-2, with 7 bases matching TRBD1. Germline loops: CDR1 SEHNR, CDR2 FQNEAQ (reference sequence). The CDR3 consists of 15 residues. After removal of 4 bases from V and 4 bases from J, the junction contained 9 bases not matched to a gene. The CDR3 coding sequence is TGTGCCAGCAGCTCCACAGGGGAGCGTAGCTATGGCTACACCTTC. Encoded protein: CASSSTGERSYGYTF.

The chain joins TRBV7-2 to TRBJ2-5, with D possibly TRBD2 on 5 matching bases. From germline, CDR1 is SGHTA and CDR2 FQGNSA. There are 15 residues in the CDR3. Trimming took off 5 bases at V and 1 base at J, with 14 bases between the two ends. CDR3 sequence (DNA): TGTGCCAGCAGCAGACATAGCGTCCCCCAAGAGACCCAGTACTTC. This encodes CASSRHSVPQETQYF.

The V and J genes are TRBV11-2 and TRBJ2-4; D possibly uses TRBD1 or TRBD2 (5 bases each). Trimming removed 1 base from V and 3 bases from J, with 13 bases in between. The CDR3 extends over 16 amino acids. CDR1 and CDR2 from the germline V gene are SGHAT and FQNNGV. CDR3 DNA: TGTGCCAGCAGCTTAGCCGGGGCCCGGGACAAAAACATTCAGTACTTC. Protein: CASSLAGARDKNIQYF.

The chain carries TRBV10-3 and TRBJ1-2; no clear D gene. In germline, CDR1 is ENHRY, CDR2 SYGVKD. The V and J ends lost 4 bases and 3 bases respectively, with 12 bases between them. There are 14 residues in the CDR3. DNA for the CDR3: TGTGCCATCAGTGGAGAGGGCATCCACTATGGCTACACCTTC. Translating gives CAISGEGIHYGYTF.

The chain uses TRBV10-3 and TRBJ2-2; 8 nucleotides agree with TRBD2. The CDR3 contains 14 residues. Germline CDR1 and CDR2: ENHRY and SYGVKD. J gave up 4 bases and V 6 bases, and 4 bases lay outside the gene matches. The CDR3 DNA follows: TGTGCCATCAGGGCGGGGGGCTCCACCGGGGAGCTGTTTTTT. Translation gives CAIRAGGSTGELFF.

This sequence joins TRBV4-1 and TRBJ2-5; 8 bases are a match to TRBD2. The germline CDR1 and CDR2 sequences are MGHRA and YSYEKL. The CDR3 has 14 residues. V lost 5 bases to trimming and J lost 5 bases; unmatched junction nucleotides: 7. The CDR3 DNA reads TGCGCCAGCAGCTTGGGACTAGGCATGGAGACCCAGTACTTC. Translation: CASSLGLGMETQYF.